The clone carrying this TCR beta chain showed up just once. Its antigen is as yet unknown. Some clones are missing from TCRdb's copy, which holds only in-frame ones; the method was immunoSEQ multiplex PCR. The sample records 20,000 to 25,000 clones, 85% to 95% being singletons. The sample originates from a study of OX40 agonist ivuxolimab in advanced cancers. Whole-study context: With ivuxolimab, an agonistic anti-OX40 (CD134) antibody, patients were treated.

Regarding the study as a whole: More expanded clones were found, on average, in CD8+ than in CD4+ T cells.

The V gene end was trimmed by 4 bases and the J gene end by 5 bases; junction bases not matched to a gene: 12. This CDR3 spans 17 amino acids. Germline CDR1 SGHRS, CDR2 YFSETQ. V gene TRBV5-1 combines with J gene TRBJ2-5; 12 bases line up with TRBD2. The source of this sequence is an adult with an advanced solid tumor such as melanoma, head and neck, liver or kidney cancer. Source: CD4+ or CD8+ T cells sorted from blood, taken in a trial of the OX40 agonist ivuxolimab. The CDR3: CASSPRLAGVLGETQYF. CDR3 bases: TGCGCCAGCAGCCCCCGACTAGCGGGGGTCTTAGGGGAGACCCAGTACTTC.